Here is one T cell receptor beta chain with its context. Its target is not known. Produced via immunoSEQ multiplex PCR; TCRdb's table is partial and in-frame only. The sample lists about 350,000 clones; roughly 85% were seen once. This sample stems from a study of Ad26.COV2.S vaccination and SARS-CoV-2 variants. Regarding the study as a whole: Spike-specific CD8+ and CD4+ T cell responses reportedly showed substantial breadth after vaccination.

Per the germline V gene, CDR1 is ENHRY and CDR2 is SYGVKD. The CDR3 loop spans 13 amino acids. The V segment lost 6 bases and the J segment 2 bases; nucleotides outside the gene matches: 3. Specified treatment: some 20 received Ad26.COV2.S at low or high dose, single or two shots; about 5 received placebo; per-sample allocation not given. Sampling was performed 63 days after the first vaccine or placebo injection. Based in Boston, the donor was an adult of 18-55 years. This specimen consisted of peripheral blood, obtained in a trial of Ad26.COV2.S vaccine versus placebo. The chain has TRBV10-3 and TRBJ1-2; 7 bases line up with TRBD1. The receptor was isolated from a person aged 18-65 years who received the Ad26.COV2.S COVID-19 vaccine or a placebo. CDR3 residues: CAISPDRNYGYTF. CDR3 coding DNA: TGTGCCATCAGCCCGGACAGGAACTATGGCTACACCTTC.